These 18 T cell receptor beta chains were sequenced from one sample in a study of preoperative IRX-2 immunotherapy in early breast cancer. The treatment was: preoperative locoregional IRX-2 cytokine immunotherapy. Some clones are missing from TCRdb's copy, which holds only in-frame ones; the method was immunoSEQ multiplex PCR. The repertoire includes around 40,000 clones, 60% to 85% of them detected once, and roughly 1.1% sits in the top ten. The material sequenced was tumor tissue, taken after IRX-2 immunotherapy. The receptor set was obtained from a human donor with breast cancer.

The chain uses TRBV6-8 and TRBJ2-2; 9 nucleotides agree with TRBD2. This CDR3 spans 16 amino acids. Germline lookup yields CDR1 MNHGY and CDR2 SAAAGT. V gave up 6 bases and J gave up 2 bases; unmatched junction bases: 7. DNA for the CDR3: TGTGCCAGCAGACCGTGGACTAGCGTAAACACCGGGGAGCTGTTTTTT. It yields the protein CASRPWTSVNTGELFF.

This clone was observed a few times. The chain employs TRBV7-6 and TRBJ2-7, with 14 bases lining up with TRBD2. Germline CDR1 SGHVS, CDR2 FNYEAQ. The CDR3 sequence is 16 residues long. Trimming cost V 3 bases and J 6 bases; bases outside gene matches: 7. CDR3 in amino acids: CASSLIVGTSGSEQYF. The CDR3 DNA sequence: TGTGCCAGCAGCTTGATAGTGGGGACTAGCGGGAGCGAGCAGTACTTC.

The CDR3 nucleotides read TGCGCCAGCAGCTTGGCCGGGGGCGCGGCCACAGATACGCAGTATTTT. Translation: CASSLAGGAATDTQYF. The genes are TRBV5-1 and TRBJ2-3; D possibly matches TRBD1 or TRBD2 (6 bases each). This CDR3 is 16 amino acids long. Trimming shortened V by 0 bases and J by 2 bases, and 13 bases separated the two germline ends. The germline gives CDR1 SGHRS, CDR2 YFSETQ.

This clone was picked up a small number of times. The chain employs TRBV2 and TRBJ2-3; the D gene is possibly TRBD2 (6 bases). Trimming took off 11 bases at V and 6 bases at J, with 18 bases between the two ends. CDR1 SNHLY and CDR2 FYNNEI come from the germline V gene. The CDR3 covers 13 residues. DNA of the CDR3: TGTGCCGGACGTGGGACCAGCGGGGATACGCAGTATTTT. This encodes CAGRGTSGDTQYF.

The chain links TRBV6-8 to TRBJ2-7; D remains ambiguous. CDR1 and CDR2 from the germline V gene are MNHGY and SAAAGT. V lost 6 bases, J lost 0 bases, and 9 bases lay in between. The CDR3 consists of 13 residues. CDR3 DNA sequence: TGTGCCAGCAGCCGAACTACCTCCTACGAGCAGTACTTC. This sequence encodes CASSRTTSYEQYF.

The CDR3, as DNA: TGTGCCAGCAGCTTAGAAGACGCCTGGGGGGAGACCCAGTACTTC. It is translated as CASSLEDAWGETQYF. This rearrangement joins TRBV11-3 to TRBJ2-5; either TRBD1 or TRBD2 may fit D (5 bases each). V was trimmed by 0 bases and J by 5 bases, leaving 13 bases between them. The germline V gene encodes CDR1 SGHNT and CDR2 YENEEA. CDR3 length equals 15 residues.

CDR3 sequence reads: CASSPSTGLLDGYTF. DNA of the CDR3: TGCGCCAGCAGCCCCTCGACAGGGTTGCTCGATGGCTACACCTTC. J is TRBJ1-2 and V is TRBV5-1; 7 positions agree with TRBD1. The trim removed 4 bases at V and 6 bases at J, leaving 12 bases unmatched. CDR1 and CDR2 from the germline V gene are SGHRS and YFSETQ. The CDR3 extends over 15 amino acids. Using reference TRBV5-1 and TRBJ1-2 for the parts outside the CDR3, the full variable domain is KAGVTQTPRYLIKTRGQQVTLSCSPISGHRSVSWYQQTPGQGLQFLFEYFSETQRNKGNFPGRFSGRQFSNSRSEMNVSTLELGDSALYLCASSPSTGLLDGYTFGSGTRLTVV.

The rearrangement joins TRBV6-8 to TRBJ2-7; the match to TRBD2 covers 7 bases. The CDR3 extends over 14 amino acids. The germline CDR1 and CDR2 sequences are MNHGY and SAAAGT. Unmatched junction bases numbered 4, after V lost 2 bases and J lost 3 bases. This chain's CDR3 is CASSYRREYYEQYF. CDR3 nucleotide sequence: TGTGCCAGCAGTTACAGGCGGGAGTACTACGAGCAGTACTTC.

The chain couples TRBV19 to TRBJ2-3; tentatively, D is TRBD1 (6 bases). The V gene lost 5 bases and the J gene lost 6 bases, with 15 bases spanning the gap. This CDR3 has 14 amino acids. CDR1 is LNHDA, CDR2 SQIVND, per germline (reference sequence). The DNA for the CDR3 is TGTGCCAGTAGTGCAGGGGTTGCGTCGGATACGCAGTATTTT. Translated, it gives CASSAGVASDTQYF.

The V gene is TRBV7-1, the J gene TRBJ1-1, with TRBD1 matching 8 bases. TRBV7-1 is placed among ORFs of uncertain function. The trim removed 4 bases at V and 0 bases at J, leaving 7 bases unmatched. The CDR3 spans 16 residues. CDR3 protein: CASSLGQGALNTEAFF. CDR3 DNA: TGTGCCAGCAGCTTGGGGCAGGGGGCCTTGAACACTGAAGCTTTCTTT.

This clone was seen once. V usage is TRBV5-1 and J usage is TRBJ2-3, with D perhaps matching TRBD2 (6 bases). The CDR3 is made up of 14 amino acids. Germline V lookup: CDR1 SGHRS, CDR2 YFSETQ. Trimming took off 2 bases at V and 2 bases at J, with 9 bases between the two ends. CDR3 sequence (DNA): TGCGCCAGCAGCTTTCTAGCGAACACAGATACGCAGTATTTT. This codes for CASSFLANTDTQYF.

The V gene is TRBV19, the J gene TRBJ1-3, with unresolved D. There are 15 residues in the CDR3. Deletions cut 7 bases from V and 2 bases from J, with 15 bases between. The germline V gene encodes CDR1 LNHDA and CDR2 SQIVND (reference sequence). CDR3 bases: TGTGCCAGTAATAGGCGGGAGTTCACTGGAAACACCATATATTTT. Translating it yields CASNRREFTGNTIYF. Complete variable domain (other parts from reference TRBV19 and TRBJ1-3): DGGITQSPKYLFRKEGQNVTLSCEQNLNHDAMYWYRQDPGQGLRLIYYSQIVNDFQKGDIAEGYSVSREKKESFPLTVTSAQKNPTAFYLCASNRREFTGNTIYFGEGSWLTVV.

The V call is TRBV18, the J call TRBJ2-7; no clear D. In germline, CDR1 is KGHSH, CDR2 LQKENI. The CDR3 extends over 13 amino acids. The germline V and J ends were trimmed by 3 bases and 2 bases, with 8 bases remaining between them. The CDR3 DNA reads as TGTGCCAGCTCACCCCCTCGGGCCTACGAGCAGTACTTC. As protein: CASSPPRAYEQYF.

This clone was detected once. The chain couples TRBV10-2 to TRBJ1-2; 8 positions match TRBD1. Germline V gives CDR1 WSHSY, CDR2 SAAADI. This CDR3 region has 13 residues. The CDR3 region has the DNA TGCGCACACTCGGGCAGGGGGCCTGATGGCTACACCTTC. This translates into CAHSGRGPDGYTF.

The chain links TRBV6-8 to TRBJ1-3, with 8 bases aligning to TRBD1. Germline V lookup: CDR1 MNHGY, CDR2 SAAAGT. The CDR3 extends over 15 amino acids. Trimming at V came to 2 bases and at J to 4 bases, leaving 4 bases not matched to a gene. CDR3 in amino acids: CASSYRAGGGNTIYF. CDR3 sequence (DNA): TGTGCCAGCAGTTACCGGGCAGGGGGCGGAAACACCATATATTTT.

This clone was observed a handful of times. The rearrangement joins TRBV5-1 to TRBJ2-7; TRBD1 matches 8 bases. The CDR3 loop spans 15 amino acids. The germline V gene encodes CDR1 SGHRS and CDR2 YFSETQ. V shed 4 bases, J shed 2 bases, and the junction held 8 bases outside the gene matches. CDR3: CASSNGQGLTYEQYF. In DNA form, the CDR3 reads TGCGCCAGCAGCAACGGACAGGGCTTAACCTACGAGCAGTACTTC.

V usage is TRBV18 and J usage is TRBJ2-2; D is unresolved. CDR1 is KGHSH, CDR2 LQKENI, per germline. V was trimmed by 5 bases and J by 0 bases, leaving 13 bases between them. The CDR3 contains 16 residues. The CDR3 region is CASSSSGSANTGELFF. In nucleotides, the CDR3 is TGTGCCAGCTCATCCTCAGGATCCGCGAACACCGGGGAGCTGTTTTTT.

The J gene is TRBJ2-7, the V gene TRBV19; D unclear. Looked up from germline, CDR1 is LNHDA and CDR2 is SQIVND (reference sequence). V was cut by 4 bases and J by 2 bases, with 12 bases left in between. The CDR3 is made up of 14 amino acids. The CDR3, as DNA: TGTGCCAGTAGTAGGGCCGGTGAGGCCTACGAGCAGTACTTC. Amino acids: CASSRAGEAYEQYF. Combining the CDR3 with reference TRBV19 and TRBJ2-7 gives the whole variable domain DGGITQSPKYLFRKEGQNVTLSCEQNLNHDAMYWYRQDPGQGLRLIYYSQIVNDFQKGDIAEGYSVSREKKESFPLTVTSAQKNPTAFYLCASSRAGEAYEQYFGPGTRLTVT.